This T cell receptor (beta chain) comes out of a study of cytomegalovirus exposure and HLA in healthy donors (dated by TCRdb to 2015 to 2018). At the level of the whole study: According to an earlier analysis of around 600 of the donors, about 179 million T cells yielded 117 million unique TCR beta sequences and about 280 Gb of sequence data. An early release that covered fewer than 800 HLA-typed donors contained around 300 gigabases of sequencing data and 75 million to 100 million unique TCR sequences. Of the roughly 390 genotyped donors, over 65% fell in the genetic ancestry cluster associated with self-reported Caucasian donors. The study was designed to test whether signatures of past pathogen exposure could be identified by cataloging public T cell receptors. The study used immunosequencing to profile the T cell repertoires of 670 or so subjects and linked those repertoires to cytomegalovirus serostatus. In addition to the first cohort of 500 to 850 subjects, a separate validation cohort of about 120 different subjects was used. High-throughput TCR immunosequencing, statistical association of individual TCRs with disease status, and machine learning were combined to predict cytomegalovirus infection status. A later analysis re-examined previously published TCR beta repertoires from just over 650 donors and added high-resolution HLA genotyping to investigate patterns of TCR occurrence. Rather than drawing on any new phenotypic data, the later analysis identified candidate immune exposures from TCR beta sequences and the way those sequences occurred across donors. In an earlier analysis of 587 of the donors, high-throughput TCR beta sequencing was used to judge whether each TCR beta V gene segment behaved as functional or pseudogenic. Donor age, sex, ethnicity and CMV serostatus were compiled together with the repertoire data. A later genetic analysis used genome-wide SNP genotypes for 398 of the 666 donors, treating that subset as a discovery cohort. All discovery cohort repertoires had been generated using a single sequencing platform. HLA typing included class I and class II loci at four-digit resolution. Typing coverage varied by locus: about 629-640 donors for A, B, C, DRB1 and DQB1; roughly 560 for DQA1; more than 600 for DPA1; 400 to 480 for DPB1. About five DR-DQ haplotypes were treated as single units for association and clustering because of strong linkage in the cohort. Across around 400 genotyped donors of the cohort, an average of about 220,000 unique TCR beta nucleotide sequences per donor were sequenced, and roughly a sixth of those sequences were non-productive. Here is what the overall study found, with its caveats: In an earlier analysis of approximately 600 of the donors, most TCR beta V segments were observed in productive rearrangements about 87% or about 30% of the time, broadly matching IMGT annotations. The presence/absence analyses assumed that sequencing depth was roughly uniform across donors, and that assumption may not be true. A later analysis associated 16,951 TCR beta sequences with specific HLA alleles at a false discovery rate of 0.05. Correlated functional status among segregating V segments might reflect linkage disequilibrium, but an unknown experimental factor could not be ruled out. Only TCR beta chains were sequenced in this cohort, and the absence of alpha or paired-chain data limited detectable features. Strong co-occurrence of HLA alleles, especially DR and DQ, made assigning TCR associations to individual alleles difficult. In a later analysis, HLA-associated TCR beta chains were found to be more clonally expanded and to have lower generation probabilities than equally common non-associated chains. According to a later analysis, parvovirus B19, influenza, CMV and Epstein-Barr virus appeared linked to several top co-occurrence clusters. A further reported finding was that TCR beta sequences accurately predicted the HLA-A and HLA-B alleles for most subjects in the first cohort. In the study, approximately 160 TCR beta chains were listed as associated with cytomegalovirus. Some IMGT-functional V segments, including TRBV6-2 and TRBV6-3, could not be distinguished by the 87-base-pair reads and were therefore excluded. An association between a missense DCLRE1C variant and V-gene and J-gene trimming of TCR beta chains was found in a later genetic analysis and replicated in an independent cohort. Immune exposure information for the cohort was limited to CMV serostatus. Most TCR sequences were observed very rarely across donors, whereas some public TCRs were present in many individuals. The sequencing pipeline was judged likely to have produced a cluster of highly shared sequence variants as a technical artifact. In vitro tests confirmed that a few of the cytomegalovirus-associated TCR beta chains recognize cytomegalovirus antigens. HLA typing was unavailable for some donors at each locus, so association tests used only the typed subset. A later genetic analysis reported fewer N-insertions in productive TCRs among donors in an Asian-associated ancestry cluster than the roughly 700-donor mean. Most CMV-associated TCR beta chains appeared to be HLA-restricted in a later analysis, and the HLA associations seemed to be driven largely by CMV exposure. Because counts were too low, seventeen rarely observed V segments, including chromosome 9 orphons, were excluded from the earlier analysis of under 650 of the donors. It was suggested by the authors that the approach could potentially be generalized to other disease states and immunological phenotypes. A later analysis found that TCR association rates varied across HLA loci, with DRB1 alleles showing the most associated TCRs and HLA-C alleles the fewest. Cytomegalovirus status was reported to be diagnosed by the classifier with high specificity and sensitivity in both the original and validation cohorts.

CDR1 and CDR2 are drawn from the germline V gene: SGHVS, FQNEAQ. The CDR3 contains 16 residues, cysteine and phenylalanine counted. CDR3 DNA is the only sequence kept; it has 48 bases, read in frame from the first base. Trimming costs V 1 base and J 2 bases, and their ends lie 15 bases apart. This clone has a single count. It has no known antigen specificity. Per-base quality was not reported, and no clone a single base away is much larger than it. In total, approximately 690 healthy bone marrow donors made up the cohort. At the time of sampling, every cohort member was nominally healthy, though immune exposures that went unrecorded were likely present. The donor was CMV seropositive and was included in the group of almost 300 seropositive cohort members. A peripheral blood sample was collected from each donor, and TCR beta sequencing was performed on peripheral blood mononuclear cells. Genomic DNA was extracted from the blood cell samples with the Qiagen DNeasy Blood Extraction Kit.

Library construction relied on the immunoSEQ multiplex PCR assay. For the multiplex PCR, a mixture combining 60 forward primers for TCR Vbeta segments and 13 reverse primers for TCR Jbeta segments was used. A multiplex PCR assay on genomic DNA amplified the CDR3 region of rearranged TCR beta genes. Amplified TCR beta libraries were sequenced as 87-base-pair reads on the Illumina HiSeq System. Concerning the study's data processing: In a later analysis, around 80 million unique TCR beta chains were counted across the 690 or so repertoires, and around 10 million of these chains were shared by at least two donors. Raw reads were error-corrected and collapsed into unique sequences with a nearest-neighbor algorithm that merged closely related sequences to remove PCR and sequencing errors. To assign V, D and J gene segments, CDR3 sequences were aligned to IMGT reference sequences. For a sequence to be retained, at least a six-nucleotide match to both a V gene segment and a J gene segment was required. Rearrangements were classified as productive when the CDR3 lacked stop codons and remained in frame with V and J, and all other rearrangements were classified as non-productive. Following IMGT convention, CDR3 was defined as the stretch from the second conserved V-encoded cysteine up to the conserved J-encoded phenylalanine. The earlier analysis of about 620 of the donors excluded sequences that lacked an unambiguous match to a single V gene segment. In an earlier analysis of approximately 610 of the donors, V segments were called functional above 56.7% productive rearrangements and were called segregating when the between-donor standard deviation exceeded 5%. A statistical classification framework was built for diagnosing cytomegalovirus status from the catalog of TCR beta chain sequences. V and J gene assignment, in a later analysis, came from comparing TCR nucleotide sequences with IMGT/GENE-DB human TR gene sequences. Using the TCRdist pipeline, a later analysis assigned CDR3 sequences along with most-parsimonious VDJ recombination scenarios. In a later analysis, each TCR beta chain was defined by its CDR3 amino acid sequence together with its V-gene family, and reads lacking a unique V-gene family were excluded. As a way to deal with suspected cross-contamination and a sequencing artifact, a later analysis dropped hundreds of nucleotide sequences that were highly shared and had low generation probability. In a later analysis, a clonal expansion index for each public chain was calculated from normalized within-repertoire ranks of inferred template counts. In a later analysis, generation probabilities were computed with a VDJ recombination model fitted to out-of-frame rearrangements, and the resulting probabilities were checked against IGoR. Hypergeometric tests were used in a later analysis to score TCR-TCR, TCR-HLA and TCR-CMV co-occurrence, with a repertoire-size bias correction applied to the TCR pairs. To estimate false discovery rates, a later analysis permuted the HLA or CMV assignments 20 times. In a later analysis, co-occurring TCRs were grouped using DBSCAN, with TCRdist sequence similarity added in when clustering inside HLA-allele-positive subsets. Co-occurrence clustering excluded repertoires with fewer than 30,000 or more than 120,000 public chains, plus five with anomalous nucleotide sharing. This is the immuneACCESS table as TCRdb keeps it, with only in-frame sequences that have V and J called. A part of the clones is gone; compared with another copy, unresolved V genes explain less than half, and the rest is unexplained. The V and J calls and clone size are taken from that table; D and trimming were inferred from the DNA. A total of over 90,000 clones appear in this sample, almost 80% of them only once. The top ten clones comprise roughly 4% of the sample.

The source is a man over 45 in good health and CMV-seropositive. Sample: PBMCs. Recombination linked TRBV7-8 to TRBJ2-7; TRBD1 might be the D gene, on 5 matching bases. The CDR3 reads CASSLVAGHTAYEQYF. The bases are TGTGCCAGCAGCTTAGTTGCAGGGCACACGGCCTACGAGCAGTACTTC.